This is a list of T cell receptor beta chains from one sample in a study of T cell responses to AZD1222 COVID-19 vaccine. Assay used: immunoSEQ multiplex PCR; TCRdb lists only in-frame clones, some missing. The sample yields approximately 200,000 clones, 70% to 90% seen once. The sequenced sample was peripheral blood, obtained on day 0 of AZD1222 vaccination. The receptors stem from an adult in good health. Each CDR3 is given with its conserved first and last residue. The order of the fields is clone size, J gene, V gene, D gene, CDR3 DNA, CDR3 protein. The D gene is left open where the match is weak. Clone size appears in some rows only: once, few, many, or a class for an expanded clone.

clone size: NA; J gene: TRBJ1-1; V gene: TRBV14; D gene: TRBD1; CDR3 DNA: TGTGCCAGCAGCCAAGCGGACAGGGAGCTTGAAGAAGCTTTCTTT; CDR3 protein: CASSQADRELEEAFF
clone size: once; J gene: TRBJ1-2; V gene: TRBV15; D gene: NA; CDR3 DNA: TGTGCCACCAGCCCCCGGCGAACTCTGAACAACTATGGCTACACCTTC; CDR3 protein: CATSPRRTLNNYGYTF
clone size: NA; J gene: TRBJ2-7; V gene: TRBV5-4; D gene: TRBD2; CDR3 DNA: TGTGCCAGCAGTATGGGACTAGCGGGGGGTGGCTACGAGCAGTACTTC; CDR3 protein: CASSMGLAGGGYEQYF
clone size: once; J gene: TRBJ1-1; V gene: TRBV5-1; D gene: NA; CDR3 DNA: TGCGCCAGCAGCTTGGTCACGTCCATCGGATATCCTGAAGCTTTCTTT; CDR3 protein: CASSLVTSIGYPEAFF
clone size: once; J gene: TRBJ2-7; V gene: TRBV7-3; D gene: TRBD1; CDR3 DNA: TGTGCCAGCAGCTGGACCGGGACAGTAGTCTACGAGCAGTACTTC; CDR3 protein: CASSWTGTVVYEQYF
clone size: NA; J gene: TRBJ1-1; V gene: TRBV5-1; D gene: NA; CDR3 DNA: TGCGCCAGCAGCTTGGTTCACTCTAGTGAAGCTTTCTTT; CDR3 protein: CASSLVHSSEAFF
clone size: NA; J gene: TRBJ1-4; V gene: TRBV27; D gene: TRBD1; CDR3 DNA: TGTGCCAGCAGGGGGACAGGGACTAATGAAAAACTGTTTTTT; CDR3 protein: CASRGTGTNEKLFF
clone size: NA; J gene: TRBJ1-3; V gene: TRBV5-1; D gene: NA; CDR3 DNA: TGCGCCAGCAGCCCGGAAGGCTCTGGAAACACCATATATTTT; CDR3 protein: CASSPEGSGNTIYF
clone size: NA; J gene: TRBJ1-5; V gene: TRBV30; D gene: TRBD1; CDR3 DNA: TGTGCCTGGGGTCCGGGACAGCTATATCAGCCCCAGCATTTT; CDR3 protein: CAWGPGQLYQPQHF
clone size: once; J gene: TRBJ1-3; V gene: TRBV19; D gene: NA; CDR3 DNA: TGTGCCAGTATTGATGCGGGGAGGAGAAACACCATATATTTT; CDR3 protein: CASIDAGRRNTIYF
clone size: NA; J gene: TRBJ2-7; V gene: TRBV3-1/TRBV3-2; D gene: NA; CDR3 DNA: TGTGCCAGCAGCCAAGAGAGGGGAACTACCTCCTACGAGCAGTACTTC; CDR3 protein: CASSQERGTTSYEQYF
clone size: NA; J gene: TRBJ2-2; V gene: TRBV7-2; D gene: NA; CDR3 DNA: TGTGCCAGCAGCTTAGGCCTCGCCGGTATCGGGGAGCTGTTTTTT; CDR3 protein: CASSLGLAGIGELFF
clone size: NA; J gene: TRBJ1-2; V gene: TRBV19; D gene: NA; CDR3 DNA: TGTGCCAGTAGTATAGGGGGGACACCTCCCTATGGCTACACCTTC; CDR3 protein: CASSIGGTPPYGYTF
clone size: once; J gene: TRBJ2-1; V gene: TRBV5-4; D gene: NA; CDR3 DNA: TGTGCCAGCAGCCGAGGGGGGGGAAACATTAATGAGCAGTTCTTC; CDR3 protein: CASSRGGGNINEQFF
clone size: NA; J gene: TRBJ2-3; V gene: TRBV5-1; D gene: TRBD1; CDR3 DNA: TGCGCCAGCAGCTTGGGAGGGGGCGAATTCAATACGCAGTATTTT; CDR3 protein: CASSLGGGEFNTQYF
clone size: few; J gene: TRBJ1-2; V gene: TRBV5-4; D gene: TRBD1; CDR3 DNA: TGTGCCAGCAGCCGAGAGACAGGGGCCCTCTATGGCTACACCTTC; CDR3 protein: CASSRETGALYGYTF